This entry features one T cell receptor beta chain sequence. Individuals aged about 18 to 89 years were recruited from 24 US areas. Self-reported history from a screening survey and questionnaire set each donor's cohort. The study counted Cohort 3 donors as recovered given two negative PCRs, clearance, or symptom resolution. Data came from immunoSEQ multiplex PCR; TCRdb stores just in-frame clones and leaves some out. The sample includes about 470,000 clones, 87% of them seen just once. Unmatched junction bases numbered 10, after V lost 5 bases and J lost 3 bases. The CDR3 covers 16 residues. The germline gives CDR1 PRHDT, CDR2 FYEKMQ (reference sequence). This sample was included in a study of blood T cell repertoires in COVID-19. As for the study in general: Sources were T cells, B-cell-depleted T cells, or PBMCs; the material itself was cDNA or gDNA.

This receptor was identified in a woman aged 18-29 years who had recovered from COVID-19. The V call is TRBV13, the J call TRBJ2-7; 10 bases align to TRBD1. The specimen sequenced was PBMCs or T cells enriched from blood (not recorded which). The CDR3 bases are TGTGCCAGCAGCCCGAACCTACGGGACAGGGGCTACGAGCAGTACTTC. This encodes CASSPNLRDRGYEQYF.